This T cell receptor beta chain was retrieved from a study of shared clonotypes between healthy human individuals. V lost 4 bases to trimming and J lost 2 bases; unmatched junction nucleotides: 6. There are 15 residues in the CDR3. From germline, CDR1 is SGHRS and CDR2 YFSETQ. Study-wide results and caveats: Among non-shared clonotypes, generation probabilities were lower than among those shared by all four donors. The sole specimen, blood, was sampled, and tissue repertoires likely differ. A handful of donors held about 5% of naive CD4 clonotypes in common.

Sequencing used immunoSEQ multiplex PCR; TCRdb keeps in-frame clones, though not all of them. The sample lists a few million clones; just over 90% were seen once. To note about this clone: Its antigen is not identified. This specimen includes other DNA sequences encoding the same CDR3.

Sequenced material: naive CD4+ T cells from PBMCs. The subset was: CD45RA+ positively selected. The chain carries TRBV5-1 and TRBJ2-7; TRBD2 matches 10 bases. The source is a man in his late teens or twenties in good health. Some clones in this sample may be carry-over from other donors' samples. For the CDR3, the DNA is TGCGCCAGCAGCCCGGGACTAGCGTCCACCTACGAGCAGTACTTC. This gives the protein CASSPGLASTYEQYF.